This T cell receptor (beta chain) was retrieved from a study of blood T cell repertoires in COVID-19. Study as a whole: Researchers got acute and convalescent COVID-19 samples from the United States, Italy and Spain.

In the study's own analysis: It was from reference gene primer amplification that nucleated cell counts were estimated. The data were produced by immunoSEQ multiplex PCR, yet TCRdb's version contains in-frame clones alone and is incomplete. V, J and clone size are taken as reported in that table, and D and trimming were inferred from the DNA itself. The sample lists approximately 320,000 clones; about 90% were seen once. Germline-derived CDR1 and CDR2 are SEHNR and FQNEAQ (reference sequence). V gave up 4 bases and J gave up 10 bases; unmatched junction bases: 2. CDR3 length equals 11 residues. Seattle's cohort entered during active infection and was followed longitudinally.

The source is a woman in her 30s with COVID-19, enrolled during active disease. The rearrangement uses TRBV7-9 and TRBJ1-1, with TRBD1 matching over 8 bases. The sequenced sample consisted of peripheral blood. This CDR3 is CASSYGQGAFF. The DNA for the CDR3 is TGTGCCAGCAGCTACGGACAGGGAGCTTTCTTT.